Following are 17 T cell receptor beta chains from one sample sequenced in a study of T cells in Graves' hyperthyroidism and ophthalmopathy. RNA transcripts yielded amplified TCR beta CDR3 regions. HTBI primers were used for first-round RT-PCR of the TCR CDR3. TCRdb called the multiplex PCR reads again in MiXCR, with one record for every CDR3 protein. The sample has 500,000 or so distinct CDR3 sequences, 15% to 20% seen once; the top ten hold approximately 30%. Source material: blood. These receptors were taken from a woman aged 30 to 39 with Graves' ophthalmopathy.

J is TRBJ1-4 and V is TRBV11-2; no clear D. The CDR3 spans 16 residues. Germline V CDR1 and CDR2: SGHAT, FQNNGV. V lost 5 bases, J lost 0 bases, and 13 bases lay in between. CDR3 protein: CASSPNTLSTNEKLFF. The CDR3 DNA reads TGTGCCAGCAGCCCCAACACCCTATCAACTAATGAAAAACTGTTTTTT.

In this sample, this clonotype turned up many times. This chain connects TRBV10-3 to TRBJ2-7; possibly TRBD1 for D (6 bases). Looked up from germline, CDR1 is ENHRY and CDR2 is SYGVKD. CDR3 size: 16 residues. The germline V and J ends were trimmed by 0 bases and 3 bases, with 15 bases remaining between them. The CDR3 loop reads CAISESIRTENYEQYF. The CDR3 DNA reads TGTGCCATCAGTGAGTCAATTAGGACAGAGAACTACGAGCAGTACTTC.

The chain uses TRBV11-2 and TRBJ2-7, with D unresolved. Germline values: CDR1 SGHAT, CDR2 FQNNGV. The CDR3 spans 15 residues. V dropped 5 bases and J dropped 2 bases, with 16 bases sitting between them. The CDR3 here is CASSPLTLTPYEQYF. The DNA of the CDR3 is TGTGCCAGCAGCCCCCTTACACTTACCCCCTACGAGCAGTACTTC.

The sample holds many counts of this clonotype. The V call is TRBV7-9, the J call TRBJ2-4, with 7 bases identical to TRBD2. The CDR3 length is 16 residues. Looked up from germline, CDR1 is SEHNR and CDR2 is FQNEAQ (reference sequence). The junction had 7 bases not matched to a gene; V was cut back by 2 bases and J by 3 bases. The CDR3 DNA is TGTGCCAGCAGCTTATGGGAGGGCCGCGACAAAAACATTCAGTACTTC. This codes for CASSLWEGRDKNIQYF.

There are a few counts of this clonotype. The chain combines TRBV6-5 with TRBJ2-3; D perhaps matches TRBD1 (6 bases). From germline, CDR1 is MNHEY and CDR2 SVGAGI. Trimming removed 2 bases from V and 0 bases from J, with 12 bases in between. CDR3 length: 16 residues. CDR3 bases: TGTGCCAGCAGTTACCCCCCGGGACAAAGCACAGATACGCAGTATTTT. Its protein product is CASSYPPGQSTDTQYF.

This sequence joins TRBV6-2 or TRBV6-3 and TRBJ2-2; D is uncertain. The CDR3 consists of 14 residues. Trimming pared 7 bases from V and 4 bases from J, leaving 13 bases between. CDR1 and CDR2 from the germline V gene are MNHEY and SVGEGT. The CDR3 coding sequence is TGTGCCAGCAAAATAGGACGACTCACCGGGGAGCTGTTTTTT. This sequence encodes CASKIGRLTGELFF.

There are a few counts of this clonotype. The V call is TRBV6-1, the J call TRBJ1-6; D possibly corresponds to TRBD1 (5 bases). The CDR3 is made up of 15 amino acids. CDR1 and CDR2 from the germline V gene are MNHNS and SASEGT. Trimming pared 6 bases from V and 9 bases from J, leaving 18 bases between. DNA of the CDR3: TGTGCCAGCAGAGACCCAGGGTCTGGGATTTCACCCCTCCACTTT. It is translated as CASRDPGSGISPLHF.

This clonotype was counted ten times or more. CDR3 bases: TGTGCCAGCAGCTTAGACCTCTCTAGCGGGTACTACAATGAGCAGTTCTTC. This translates into CASSLDLSSGYYNEQFF. This sequence joins TRBV7-2 and TRBJ2-1, with TRBD2 identical over 8 bases. Looked up from germline, CDR1 is SGHTA and CDR2 is FQGNSA. This CDR3 contains 17 residues. V shed 1 base and J 3 bases; nucleotides not matched to a gene: 8.

In this sample, this clonotype turned up many times. The gene calls are TRBV28 and TRBJ2-7, with a possible D match to TRBD2 (6 bases). The CDR3 covers 14 residues. The germline V gene encodes CDR1 MDHEN and CDR2 SYDVKM. Trimming took off 6 bases at V and 4 bases at J, with 16 bases between the two ends. The CDR3 DNA sequence: TGTGCCAGCAGCTACTTGACTAGAGATTACGAGCAGTACTTC. Protein product: CASSYLTRDYEQYF.

This clonotype showed up just a few times. The gene calls are TRBV5-1 and TRBJ2-4; 9 bases are shared with TRBD1. The germline V gene encodes CDR1 SGHRS and CDR2 YFSETQ. The CDR3 extends over 19 amino acids. After removal of 6 bases from V and 1 base from J, the junction contained 17 bases not matched to a gene. CDR3: CASTPSGQGVEVAKNIQYF. CDR3 nucleotides: TGCGCCAGCACGCCGTCGGGACAGGGAGTTGAGGTTGCCAAAAACATTCAGTACTTC.

This clonotype was seen at least ten times. The chain carries TRBV11-2 and TRBJ1-1, with D hard to call. Germline CDR1 and CDR2: SGHAT and FQNNGV. The CDR3 is 16 residues long. V shed 1 base and J shed 7 bases, with 19 bases lying between them. The CDR3 loop is CASSLVAAGFKNEAFF. The CDR3, as DNA: TGTGCCAGCAGCTTAGTTGCGGCGGGGTTCAAGAATGAAGCTTTCTTT.

This clonotype was observed a few times. The chain employs TRBV19 and TRBJ2-3, with 7 bases aligning to TRBD1. The trim removed 7 bases at V and 0 bases at J, leaving 4 bases unmatched. Germline V lookup: CDR1 LNHDA, CDR2 SQIVND (reference sequence). The CDR3 has 14 amino acids. The CDR3 bases are TGTGCCAGTAAGTCGGGACAGAGCACAGATACGCAGTATTTT. Translating gives CASKSGQSTDTQYF.

CDR3 loop: CASSNTGRRWQPQHF. DNA of the CDR3: TGCGCCAGCAGCAATACTGGACGAAGGTGGCAGCCCCAGCATTTT. The rearrangement uses TRBV5-1 and TRBJ1-5, with no clear D. Germline loops: CDR1 SGHRS, CDR2 YFSETQ. V was cut by 4 bases and J by 7 bases, with 18 bases left in between. CDR3 length equals 15 residues.

This clonotype has more than one count but fewer than ten. The V gene is TRBV3-1, the J gene TRBJ1-2, with TRBD1 matching over 9 bases. Looked up from germline, CDR1 is LGHDT and CDR2 is YNNKEL (reference sequence). After removal of 4 bases from V and 2 bases from J, the junction contained 8 bases not matched to a gene. CDR3 length: 16 amino acids. In DNA form, the CDR3 reads TGTGCCAGCAGCCCCGTCATTGGGACAGGGAACTATGGCTACACCTTC. This sequence encodes CASSPVIGTGNYGYTF.

The sample holds a few counts of this clonotype. The CDR3 DNA reads TGCAGTGCTAGAGAGCGTGGCAGGGGGCGAGGCGAGCAGTACTTC. It yields the protein CSARERGRGRGEQYF. This chain connects TRBV20-1 to TRBJ2-7; 8 bases fit TRBD1. V was pared by 0 bases and J by 6 bases, with 10 bases of the junction left unmatched. Looked up from germline, CDR1 is DFQATT and CDR2 is SNEGSKA (reference sequence). The CDR3 extends over 15 amino acids.

This clonotype was seen at least ten times. The chain carries TRBV11-2 and TRBJ2-1; D ambiguous. Germline values: CDR1 SGHAT, CDR2 FQNNGV. V dropped 0 bases and J dropped 5 bases, with 5 bases sitting between them. This CDR3 comprises 13 residues. CDR3 DNA sequence: TGTGCCAGCAGCTTAGATTTCAACAATGAGCAGTTCTTC. Its translation: CASSLDFNNEQFF.

Concerning this clonotype itself: A read error is possible here, since a much larger clone lies one base away. The chain employs TRBV20-1 and TRBJ2-1; 12 bases are a match to TRBD2. The junction had 16 bases not matched to a gene; V was cut back by 0 bases and J by 7 bases. Germline V gene lookup returns CDR1 DFQATT and CDR2 SNEGSKA (reference sequence). The CDR3 has 19 residues. The CDR3 bases are TGCAGTGCTAGAGATCGGACCCCCTCTAGCGGGAGGGTGAGGAATGAGCAGTTCTTC. It translates to CSARDRTPSSGRVRNEQFF.